Below, 26 T cell receptor beta chains from the same sample are listed, as sequenced in a study of resident and recirculating memory T cells in vitiligo. The repertoire was sequenced with immunoSEQ multiplex PCR; TCRdb's copy has only in-frame clones and lacks some. The sample gives more than 35,000 clones, around 90% of which show up once; 4.5% is in the top ten. Sample: blood. These receptors were taken from a male donor with vitiligo.

This clone was picked up a small number of times. J is TRBJ1-2 and V is TRBV5-6; D might be TRBD1 (5 bases). Trimming removed 4 bases from V and 3 bases from J, with 7 bases in between. CDR3 length: 12 residues. In germline, CDR1 is SGHDT, CDR2 YYEEEE. Written as DNA, the CDR3 is TGTGCCAGCAGCGGGGCCCACTATGGCTACACCTTC. This encodes CASSGAHYGYTF.

This chain uses TRBV5-4 with TRBJ1-3; D is unclear. The germline CDR1 and CDR2 sequences are SGHNT and YYREEE (reference sequence). V was shortened by 2 bases and J by 2 bases, with 14 bases between the two germline ends. CDR3 length: 16 amino acids. The CDR3 sequence is CASSLWPAVAGNTIYF. CDR3 nucleotides: TGTGCCAGCAGCTTATGGCCCGCGGTTGCTGGAAACACCATATATTTT.

This chain joins TRBV4-3 and TRBJ2-7, with D maybe TRBD1 (5 bases). This CDR3 is built from 13 residues. Per the germline V gene, CDR1 is LGHNA and CDR2 is YSLEER. The V end lost 0 bases, the J end lost 12 bases, and 15 bases lay between the germline ends. The CDR3: CASSQDPTGTAYF. In DNA, the CDR3 is TGCGCCAGCAGCCAAGACCCAACAGGTACGGCGTACTTC.

The chain carries TRBV9 and TRBJ1-2, with D possibly being TRBD1 (6 bases). CDR3 length: 15 amino acids. Germline CDR1 reads SGDLS; CDR2 reads YYNGEE. V gave up 0 bases and J gave up 7 bases, with 16 bases separating them. The CDR3 is CASSVEGQPSGGYTF. CDR3 DNA: TGTGCCAGCAGCGTAGAAGGACAGCCCTCGGGTGGCTACACCTTC.

The chain employs TRBV19 and TRBJ2-7; 9 bases fit TRBD1. Germline V gives CDR1 LNHDA, CDR2 SQIVND (reference sequence). The CDR3 totals 15 residues. V trimming: 4 bases; J trimming: 0 bases; junction bases outside the gene matches: 4. The CDR3 sequence is CASSTGTGFSYEQYF. DNA for the CDR3: TGTGCCAGTAGTACCGGGACAGGGTTCTCCTACGAGCAGTACTTC.

The chain carries TRBV7-3 and TRBJ1-6, with a weak D call TRBD1 (5 bases). This CDR3 has 13 residues. CDR1 is SGHTA, CDR2 FQGTGA, per germline. V lost 5 bases and J lost 13, with 15 bases in between. This CDR3 is CASSTQGHGPLHF. The CDR3 DNA is TGTGCCAGCAGCACCCAGGGTCACGGCCCCCTCCACTTT.

The rearrangement uses TRBV6-1 and TRBJ2-4; weak D call: TRBD2 (5 bases). The CDR3 has 13 amino acids. V was cut by 0 bases and J by 11 bases, with 11 bases left in between. Germline-derived CDR1 and CDR2 are MNHNS and SASEGT. The CDR3 is CASSEARGSVQYF. DNA for the CDR3: TGTGCCAGCAGTGAAGCCCGGGGTTCGGTTCAGTACTTC.

The chain uses TRBV25-1 and TRBJ1-5; D is ambiguous. The CDR3 has 12 residues. Trimming took 11 bases from V and 6 from J, leaving 14 bases between them. The germline V gene has CDR1 MGHDK and CDR2 SYGVNS. CDR3 DNA sequence: TGTGCCGAGGTAGGGAGTAGTCAGCCCCAGCATTTT. Translating it yields CAEVGSSQPQHF.

The chain recombines TRBV4-2 with TRBJ1-2; D ambiguous. The V and J ends lost 10 bases and 5 bases respectively, with 17 bases between them. The length of the CDR3 is 13 residues. The germline gives CDR1 LGHNA, CDR2 YNFKEQ. DNA for the CDR3: TGTGCCACTAGCATGGATCTCGGGTATGGCTACACCTTC. It specifies CATSMDLGYGYTF.

J is TRBJ2-2 and V is TRBV7-2, with 7 bases fitting TRBD2. Per the germline V gene, CDR1 is SGHTA and CDR2 is FQGNSA. With 4 bases clipped from V and 6 bases from J, the junction kept 11 bases outside the gene matches. This CDR3 spans 16 amino acids. The CDR3 loop reads CASSSLGLPGAGELFF. CDR3 sequence (DNA): TGTGCCAGCAGCTCCCTGGGACTACCGGGCGCCGGGGAGCTGTTTTTT.

The gene calls are TRBV4-3 and TRBJ2-5; perhaps TRBD2 as D (6 bases). Germline assignment: CDR1 LGHNA and CDR2 YSLEER. The V end was cut by 0 bases, the J end by 5 bases, with 13 bases between. The CDR3 has 15 amino acids. CDR3 region: CASSQDWGDRETQYF. The CDR3 region has the DNA TGCGCCAGCAGCCAAGATTGGGGGGACCGGGAGACCCAGTACTTC.

This chain connects TRBV29-1 to TRBJ2-3; D is perhaps TRBD1 (6 bases). CDR1 is SQVTM, CDR2 ANQGSEA, per germline. This CDR3 comprises 17 residues. Deletions cut 3 bases from V and 2 bases from J, with 21 bases between. The CDR3 spells CSVDGTRGRASTDTQYF. CDR3 in DNA: TGCAGCGTTGATGGCACCAGGGGCCGCGCTTCCACAGATACGCAGTATTTT.

This sequence joins TRBV19 and TRBJ1-1; D unresolved. V was trimmed by 3 bases and J by 3 bases, leaving 11 bases between them. The CDR3 loop spans 14 amino acids. In germline, CDR1 is LNHDA, CDR2 SQIVND (reference sequence). The CDR3 coding sequence is TGTGCCAGTAGTATCTTTCGGAGGGACACTGAAGCTTTCTTT. The encoded protein is CASSIFRRDTEAFF.

The rearrangement joins TRBV7-9 to TRBJ2-1, with 9 positions matching TRBD2. The V segment lost 0 bases and the J segment 1 base; nucleotides outside the gene matches: 4. There are 17 residues in the CDR3. Germline CDR1 SEHNR, CDR2 FQNEAQ (reference sequence). The CDR3 sequence: CASSLAAGGFSYNEQFF. CDR3 DNA: TGTGCCAGCAGCTTAGCTGCGGGGGGGTTTTCCTACAATGAGCAGTTCTTC. The complete variable domain, with remaining parts taken from reference TRBV7-9 and TRBJ2-1, reads DTGVSQNPRHKITKRGQNVTFRCDPISEHNRLYWYRQTLGQGPEFLTYFQNEAQLEKSRLLSDRFSAERPKGSFSTLEIQRTEQGDSAMYLCASSLAAGGFSYNEQFFGPGTRLTVL.

The count of this clone is one. This rearrangement joins TRBV7-2 to TRBJ2-7, with 9 bases lining up with TRBD2. V lost 1 base and J lost 2; bases outside the gene matches: 0. The CDR3 runs 14 residues. CDR1 and CDR2 (germline): SGHTA, FQGNSA. CDR3: CASSLGGGAYEQYF. The CDR3 DNA follows: TGTGCCAGCAGCTTAGGCGGGGGGGCCTACGAGCAGTACTTC.

J is TRBJ1-1 and V is TRBV6-1; maybe TRBD1 (6 bases). The V gene lost 5 bases and the J gene lost 8 bases, with 15 bases spanning the gap. CDR1 is MNHNS and CDR2 is SASEGT in the germline V gene. This CDR3 is built from 13 residues. CDR3 nucleotide sequence: TGTGCCAGCAGTTCACTGGACAGCCGGGAAGCTTTCTTT. This codes for CASSSLDSREAFF.

A single count supports this clone. This chain joins TRBV5-6 and TRBJ2-3, with TRBD2 as a possible D gene (5 bases). Trimming cost V 2 bases and J 6 bases, with 13 bases left between them. Germline V gene lookup returns CDR1 SGHDT and CDR2 YYEEEE. The CDR3 extends over 14 amino acids. The CDR3 DNA follows: TGTGCCAGCAGCTTATACCCGCGAGGGGATACGCAGTATTTT. Its translation is CASSLYPRGDTQYF.

The CDR3 DNA reads as TGTGCCAGCAGCCATAGAGGGACAGGGGCCGGGGAGCTGTTTTTT. Protein sequence: CASSHRGTGAGELFF. The chain carries TRBV11-3 and TRBJ2-2, with TRBD1 matching 10 bases. Per the germline V gene, CDR1 is SGHNT and CDR2 is YENEEA. The J segment lost 6 bases and the V segment lost 5 bases, leaving 6 bases of the junction unmatched. This CDR3 is 15 amino acids long. Complete variable domain (other parts from reference TRBV11-3 and TRBJ2-2): EAGVVQSPRYKIIEKKQPVAFWCNPISGHNTLYWYLQNLGQGPELLIRYENEEAVDDSQLPKDRFSAERLKGVDSTLKIQPAELGDSAVYLCASSHRGTGAGELFFGEGSRLTVL.

The CDR3 region has the DNA TGTGCCAGCAGCTCCACAGGGCCCTCTGGAAACACCATATATTTT. It encodes CASSSTGPSGNTIYF. V usage is TRBV7-2 and J usage is TRBJ1-3; a possible D gene is TRBD1 (6 bases). Trimming took off 4 bases at V and 0 bases at J, with 10 bases between the two ends. Germline V lookup: CDR1 SGHTA, CDR2 FQGNSA. The CDR3 has 15 amino acids.

This chain joins TRBV9 and TRBJ2-6, with D tentatively TRBD1 (6 bases). The CDR3 runs 13 residues. Trimming removed 3 bases at V and 12 bases at J, with 13 bases between. The germline CDR1 and CDR2 sequences are SGDLS and YYNGEE. CDR3 in DNA: TGTGCCAGCAGCGCCCGACAGGAGACCGTCCTGACTTTC. Protein product: CASSARQETVLTF. The complete variable domain, with remaining parts taken from reference TRBV9 and TRBJ2-6, reads DSGVTQTPKHLITATGQRVTLRCSPRSGDLSVYWYQQSLDQGLQFLIQYYNGEERAKGNILERFSAQQFPDLHSELNLSSLELGDSALYFCASSARQETVLTFGAGSRLTVL.

This clone appeared a single time. The chain combines TRBV5-1 with TRBJ2-7; 9 bases are a match to TRBD1. The length of the CDR3 is 16 residues. Germline-derived CDR1 and CDR2 are SGHRS and YFSETQ. The V gene end was trimmed by 0 bases and the J gene end by 6 bases; junction bases not matched to a gene: 10. The CDR3 nucleotides are TGCGCCAGCAGCTTGGAGGTAATAGGGACAGGGCGCGAGCAGTACTTC. It yields the protein CASSLEVIGTGREQYF.

The rearrangement links TRBV6-5 to TRBJ1-1, with TRBD1 as a possible D gene (5 bases). CDR1 is MNHEY, CDR2 SVGAGI, per germline. CDR3 length: 15 amino acids. Trimming took off 7 bases at V and 4 bases at J, with 19 bases between the two ends. The CDR3 sequence is CASTPRRGGVTEAFF. The CDR3 DNA follows: TGTGCCAGCACCCCTCGGCGGGGGGGTGTCACTGAAGCTTTCTTT.

The chain is built from TRBV19 and TRBJ1-1, with 10 nucleotides matching TRBD1. From germline, CDR1 is LNHDA and CDR2 SQIVND (reference sequence). V gave up 7 bases and J gave up 5 bases; unmatched junction bases: 10. The CDR3 runs to 15 residues. Here the CDR3 reads CASKIRDRGNTEAFF. CDR3 nucleotide sequence: TGTGCCAGTAAGATTCGGGACAGGGGAAATACTGAAGCTTTCTTT.

CDR3 region: CASSLRTTPTDTQYF. The CDR3 DNA reads as TGTGCCAGCTCACTAAGGACTACCCCCACAGATACGCAGTATTTT. This chain uses TRBV18 with TRBJ2-3, with a tentative D call TRBD2 (6 bases). The germline gives CDR1 KGHSH, CDR2 LQKENI. This CDR3 spans 15 amino acids. Between the trimmed V and J ends, which lost 4 bases and 2 bases, there was a span of 13 bases.

The chain employs TRBV29-1 and TRBJ2-7; D unclear. The V and J ends lost 3 bases and 4 bases respectively, with 7 bases between them. CDR3 length equals 11 residues. Germline CDR1 reads SQVTM; CDR2 reads ANQGSEA. The CDR3 region has the DNA TGCAGCGTTGAGGGCTTTTACGAGCAGTACTTC. Its translation: CSVEGFYEQYF.

The rearrangement links TRBV7-3 to TRBJ1-1, with 7 bases that match TRBD1. V was clipped by 3 bases and J by 3 bases; unmatched bases: 1. Germline values: CDR1 SGHTA, CDR2 FQGTGA. There are 13 residues in the CDR3. The CDR3 region is CASSFQGDTEAFF. CDR3 coding DNA: TGTGCCAGCAGCTTTCAGGGGGACACTGAAGCTTTCTTT.